This record concerns one TCR beta chain sequence. This table comes from immunoSEQ multiplex PCR, and its TCRdb copy is limited to in-frame clones, with some not included. Of roughly 51,000 clones listed, 90% to 95% are singletons. V was cut by 0 bases and J by 5 bases, with 12 bases left in between. This CDR3 has 14 amino acids. Germline CDR1 SGHRS, CDR2 YFSETQ. The sample originates from a study of technical replicates of blood from a few donors. The sequenced sample consisted of PBMCs. J is TRBJ2-7 and V is TRBV5-1; D might be TRBD1 (5 bases). The TCR comes from a human donor in good health. Some clones in this sample may be carry-over from other donors' samples. Here the CDR3 DNA reads TGCGCCAGCAGCTTGGGGCAGGGTATCGACGAGCAGTACTTC. Translating gives CASSLGQGIDEQYF.